This TCR beta chain was captured in a study of regulatory T cells in long-lasting Graves disease. Regarding the study as a whole: Persistent disease exhibited a predilection for TRBV28, TRBJ1-2 and TRBJ2-5. Only a small sample size was used, which may have cut accuracy.

The CDR3 consists of 15 residues. Germline V gives CDR1 SSHAT, CDR2 FNYEAQ (reference sequence). Sequencing libraries for TCR beta were prepared with iRepertoire HTBI primers and Arm-PCR of CDR3 regions. TCRdb re-derived calls from the multiplex PCR reads in MiXCR, one entry per CDR3 protein. The sample carries roughly 500,000 distinct CDR3 sequences, 12% to 15% recorded once. There are many counts of this clonotype. Its antigen is not known. The junction departs from germline at one end; a sequencing error may be responsible. The time point here: newly diagnosed GD, antithyroid drugs for less than 3 months. From RNA extracted from PBMCs, the TCR library was made. Another study also made use of these data, one on T cells in Graves' hyperthyroidism and ophthalmopathy. That paper states: It was uncontrolled infection, other autoimmune disease, pregnancy or lactation that excluded patients.

The sample here was peripheral blood mononuclear cells (PBMCs), taken at new diagnosis, from a patient treated with antithyroid drugs. The rearrangement uses TRBV7-7 and TRBJ2-3; no definite D call. The sequence was obtained from a woman aged 45-65 years with Graves disease. CDR3 nucleotides: TGTGCTAGCAGCCCGGGCGAAAAGCTTACAGATACGCAGTATTTT. Residues: CASSPGEKLTDTQYF.